This T cell receptor (beta chain) is drawn from a study of neurological immune-mediated disorders. This clonotype was counted many times. Its antigen is not known. TCRdb used MiXCR to reprocess the 5' RACE reads, holding one entry per CDR3 protein. The sample has tens of thousands of distinct CDR3 sequences, roughly 2% seen once. The study, taken as a whole, reports: Private repertoires in all groups were suggested, as expanded clones shared no CDR3 amino acid sequences across subjects. While HTLV-1-associated myelopathy showed the greatest TCR clonal expansion, multiple sclerosis showed the least, falling below healthy controls.

The sequence derives from a woman aged 40 to 49 with multiple sclerosis. The sequencing input was PBMCs.

Here the CDR3 reads CASSLRAGPYEQYF. Here the CDR3 DNA reads TGTGCCAGCAGCCTCCGGGCGGGGCCCTACGAGCAGTACTTC. The V gene is TRBV11-2, the J gene TRBJ2-7, with D perhaps TRBD2 (6 bases). Germline-derived CDR1 and CDR2 are SGHAT and FQNNGV. V lost 5 bases to trimming and J lost 2 bases, with 13 bases between them. The CDR3 covers 14 residues.